The 25 T cell receptor beta chains given below trace back to one sample, sequenced in a study of T cell changes during pregnancy in multiple sclerosis. Generated by immunoSEQ multiplex PCR, the TCRdb table keeps only in-frame clones and is missing some. The sample lists 40,000 to 65,000 clones; almost 95% were seen once. The source was CD4+ T cells from peripheral blood mononuclear cells, collected in the third trimester of pregnancy. Every receptor here comes from a female donor with multiple sclerosis, enrolled in a pregnancy study.

The chain employs TRBV5-4 and TRBJ2-7, with TRBD1 identical over 9 bases. There are 16 residues in the CDR3. Per the germline V gene, CDR1 is SGHNT and CDR2 is YYREEE (reference sequence). V gave up 4 bases and J gave up 5 bases; unmatched junction bases: 13. CDR3 DNA: TGTGCCAGCAGCGCGGGCCGGGACAGGGTTAGCCACGAGCAGTACTTC. The encoded protein is CASSAGRDRVSHEQYF.

The chain recombines TRBV9 with TRBJ1-4, with 7 bases matching TRBD1. V shed 2 bases, J shed 3 bases, and the junction held 4 bases outside the gene matches. CDR3 length: 15 residues. CDR1 and CDR2 from the germline V gene are SGDLS and YYNGEE. CDR3 region: CASSVAGGANEKLFF. In nucleotides, the CDR3 is TGTGCCAGCAGCGTCGCAGGGGGAGCTAATGAAAAACTGTTTTTT.

The rearrangement links TRBV5-6 to TRBJ2-6; D not resolved. The germline V gene encodes CDR1 SGHDT and CDR2 YYEEEE. Between the trimmed V and J ends, which lost 4 bases and 0 bases, there was a span of 14 bases. CDR3 length: 17 residues. As DNA, the CDR3 is TGTGCCAGCAGCCAGTACTCCCAGCGCTCTGGGGCCAACGTCCTGACTTTC. Translated: CASSQYSQRSGANVLTF.

V and J are TRBV18 and TRBJ2-1; TRBD2 is a possible D gene (5 bases). Trimming took 5 bases from V and 5 from J, leaving 19 bases between them. The CDR3 consists of 16 residues. Germline V gene data show CDR1 as KGHSH and CDR2 as LQKENI. CDR3 in amino acids: CASSAFYPERDNEQFF. The CDR3 bases are TGTGCCAGCTCAGCCTTTTACCCAGAGAGGGACAATGAGCAGTTCTTC.

The rearrangement links TRBV30 to TRBJ2-7, with a tentative D call TRBD2 (5 bases). The germline CDR1 and CDR2 sequences are GTSNPN and SVGIG (reference sequence). The CDR3 consists of 15 residues. Trimming left V 0 bases short and J 2 bases short, with 14 bases between. The CDR3 DNA reads as TGTGCCTGGAGTGTACAGAGTCTAGCCGCCTACGAGCAGTACTTC. This translates into CAWSVQSLAAYEQYF.

The chain employs TRBV5-1 and TRBJ1-2; D remains ambiguous. This CDR3 is 15 amino acids long. The germline V gene encodes CDR1 SGHRS and CDR2 YFSETQ. V was cut by 0 bases and J by 2 bases, with 11 bases left in between. CDR3 in amino acids: CASSLDSGLNYGYTF. The CDR3 nucleotides read TGCGCCAGCAGCTTGGATTCAGGTTTGAACTATGGCTACACCTTC.

The chain uses TRBV30 and TRBJ2-2, with 7 bases that match TRBD2. J was trimmed by 5 bases and V by 4 bases; bases with no gene match: 4. From germline, CDR1 is GTSNPN and CDR2 SVGIG (reference sequence). The CDR3 has 13 amino acids. The chain's CDR3 is CAWTRGGTGELFF. The DNA for the CDR3 is TGTGCCTGGACTAGGGGAGGGACCGGGGAGCTGTTTTTT. The full variable domain, in which reference TRBV30 and TRBJ2-2 provide the parts outside the CDR3, is SQTIHQWPATLVQPVGSPLSLECTVEGTSNPNLYWYRQAAGRGLQLLFYSVGIGQISSEVPQNLSASRPQDRQFILSSKKLLLSDSGFYLCAWTRGGTGELFFGEGSRLTVL.

The chain carries TRBV14 and TRBJ2-2; 7 bases map to TRBD2. Germline CDR1 SGHDN, CDR2 FVKESK. This CDR3 contains 14 residues. V shed 3 bases and J 5 bases; nucleotides not matched to a gene: 3. The CDR3 here is CASSHRGDTGELFF. The CDR3 coding sequence is TGTGCCAGCAGCCACCGGGGGGATACCGGGGAGCTGTTTTTT.

The rearrangement links TRBV9 to TRBJ2-3; D ambiguous. V lost 3 bases to trimming and J lost 2 bases, with 10 bases between them. CDR1 SGDLS and CDR2 YYNGEE come from the germline V gene. CDR3 size: 14 residues. This CDR3 reads CASSALNPTDTQYF. CDR3 nucleotides: TGTGCCAGCAGCGCACTGAATCCCACAGATACGCAGTATTTT.

The J gene is TRBJ2-6, the V gene TRBV28; D remains unclear. Between the trimmed V and J ends, which lost 10 bases and 0 bases, there was a span of 13 bases. This CDR3 region has 15 residues. Germline V gene lookup returns CDR1 MDHEN and CDR2 SYDVKM. The CDR3 sequence is CATRYASSGANVLTF. DNA of the CDR3: TGTGCCACCCGTTATGCGAGCTCTGGGGCCAACGTCCTGACTTTC.

The genes are TRBV18 and TRBJ1-1, with D maybe TRBD1 (6 bases). The CDR3 sequence is 13 residues long. The V end lost 10 bases, the J end lost 1 base, and 13 bases lay between the germline ends. Germline values: CDR1 KGHSH, CDR2 LQKENI. CDR3 sequence: CANSQGQNTEAFF. The CDR3 DNA is TGTGCCAACTCTCAGGGGCAGAACACTGAAGCTTTCTTT.

The rearrangement uses TRBV7-2 and TRBJ1-5; D unresolved. Germline assignment: CDR1 SGHTA and CDR2 FQGNSA. The CDR3 loop spans 13 amino acids. The V gene lost 4 bases and the J gene lost 4 bases, with 8 bases spanning the gap. CDR3 bases: TGTGCCAGCAGCTCACGGGAGAATCAGCCCCAGCATTTT. Protein: CASSSRENQPQHF.

The J gene is TRBJ1-2, the V gene TRBV2, with D tentatively TRBD1 (6 bases). The germline CDR1 and CDR2 sequences are SNHLY and FYNNEI. The CDR3 covers 14 residues. V lost 7 bases and J 4 bases, leaving 16 bases between the germline ends. The CDR3 loop is CASIMDSRGYGYTF. In nucleotides, the CDR3 is TGTGCCAGCATAATGGACAGTAGGGGCTATGGCTACACCTTC.

The rearrangement joins TRBV7-6 to TRBJ2-1, with D perhaps matching TRBD2 (5 bases). CDR3 length equals 12 residues. Between the trimmed V and J ends, which lost 4 bases and 6 bases, there was a span of 7 bases. CDR1 and CDR2 (germline): SGHVS, FNYEAQ. The CDR3, as DNA: TGTGCCAGCAGCTCCACTAGCAATGAGCAGTTCTTC. Its protein product is CASSSTSNEQFF.

The V and J genes are TRBV4-2 and TRBJ2-5, with D maybe TRBD1 (6 bases). V was shortened by 3 bases and J by 10 bases, with 18 bases between the two germline ends. The CDR3 covers 14 residues. The germline CDR1 and CDR2 sequences are LGHNA and YNFKEQ. Written as DNA, the CDR3 is TGTGCCAGCAGCCAGAATATTCAAACAGGGATCCAGTACTTC. It codes for CASSQNIQTGIQYF.

The rearrangement joins TRBV6-1 to TRBJ2-3, with a possible D match to TRBD2 (6 bases). CDR1 is MNHNS and CDR2 is SASEGT in the germline V gene. The CDR3 has 14 residues. V dropped 6 bases and J dropped 2 bases, with 12 bases sitting between them. The CDR3 sequence: CASREGLVTDTQYF. The CDR3, as DNA: TGTGCCAGCAGGGAGGGCCTGGTCACAGATACGCAGTATTTT.

The chain recombines TRBV11-2 with TRBJ1-5, with a weak D call TRBD1 (6 bases). Germline V lookup: CDR1 SGHAT, CDR2 FQNNGV. Trimming shortened V by 1 base and J by 7 bases, and 11 bases separated the two germline ends. The CDR3 runs to 14 residues. The CDR3 sequence is CASSLVGRGQPQHF. The CDR3 coding sequence is TGTGCCAGCAGCTTAGTTGGCAGGGGCCAGCCCCAGCATTTT.

J is TRBJ2-7 and V is TRBV29-1; TRBD2 agrees at 11 bases. The CDR3 has 14 amino acids. V shed 7 bases and J 1 base; nucleotides not matched to a gene: 6. CDR1 SQVTM and CDR2 ANQGSEA come from the germline V gene. CDR3 nucleotide sequence: TGCAGCGGGAAACTAGCGGGAGAGTCCTACGAGCAGTACTTC. Encoded protein: CSGKLAGESYEQYF.

The rearrangement joins TRBV5-1 to TRBJ2-3, with TRBD2 matching 12 bases. CDR1 and CDR2 from the germline V gene are SGHRS and YFSETQ. The CDR3 covers 14 residues. The J segment lost 5 bases and the V segment lost 7 bases, leaving 5 bases of the junction unmatched. As DNA, the CDR3 is TGCGCCAGCCGACTAGCGGGAGATAGAGATACGCAGTATTTT. It specifies CASRLAGDRDTQYF.

The CDR3 loop is CASSYSGRETQYF. CDR3 in DNA: TGTGCCAGCAGTTATAGCGGAAGGGAGACCCAGTACTTC. J is TRBJ2-5 and V is TRBV27, with D tentatively TRBD2 (6 bases). The germline gives CDR1 MNHEY, CDR2 SMNVEV (reference sequence). The CDR3 is 13 amino acids. The V and J ends lost 4 bases and 5 bases respectively, with 11 bases between them.

The CDR3 sequence is CATSPARTQELFF. The CDR3 DNA sequence: TGTGCCACCTCACCAGCCAGGACACAGGAGCTGTTTTTT. V gene TRBV6-5 combines with J gene TRBJ2-2; TRBD1 is a possible D gene (5 bases). The CDR3 has 13 amino acids. The V end lost 10 bases, the J end lost 10 bases, and 19 bases lay between the germline ends. Germline CDR1 reads MNHEY; CDR2 reads SVGAGI.

This clone was seen only a few times. V gene TRBV7-3 combines with J gene TRBJ2-2, with D possibly TRBD1 on 6 matching bases. Germline values: CDR1 SGHTA, CDR2 FQGTGA. The CDR3 has 16 amino acids. V lost 5 bases and J 4 bases, leaving 17 bases between the germline ends. The CDR3 loop reads CASSRNPGTSTGELFF. DNA of the CDR3: TGTGCCAGCAGCCGCAACCCGGGGACATCCACCGGGGAGCTGTTTTTT.

The genes are TRBV27 and TRBJ1-2, with D maybe TRBD1 (6 bases). V lost 4 bases and J lost 6, with 21 bases in between. Germline V CDR1 and CDR2: MNHEY, SMNVEV (reference sequence). The CDR3 is made up of 16 amino acids. The CDR3 loop is CASSSPPGGPFNGYTF. CDR3 in DNA: TGTGCCAGCAGTTCTCCTCCGGGGGGGCCCTTTAATGGCTACACCTTC.

The rearrangement links TRBV2 to TRBJ1-5, with D perhaps matching TRBD1 (6 bases). Germline CDR1 is SNHLY and CDR2 is FYNNEI. The V end was cut by 6 bases, the J end by 0 bases, with 12 bases between. There are 15 residues in the CDR3. This CDR3 reads CASRGGQSSNQPQHF. CDR3 DNA: TGTGCCAGCAGGGGGGGGCAGAGTAGCAATCAGCCCCAGCATTTT.

This chain connects TRBV5-1 to TRBJ2-7; 7 positions match TRBD1. The V segment lost 3 bases and the J segment 1 base; nucleotides outside the gene matches: 7. This CDR3 region has 15 residues. CDR1 and CDR2 (germline): SGHRS, YFSETQ. As DNA, the CDR3 is TGCGCCAGCAGCTCCTGGACAGGATCATCCTACGAGCAGTACTTC. This gives the protein CASSSWTGSSYEQYF. The full variable domain, its missing parts supplied by reference TRBV5-1 and TRBJ2-7, is KAGVTQTPRYLIKTRGQQVTLSCSPISGHRSVSWYQQTPGQGLQFLFEYFSETQRNKGNFPGRFSGRQFSNSRSEMNVSTLELGDSALYLCASSSWTGSSYEQYFGPGTRLTVT.